This T cell receptor beta chain was profiled in a study of blood T cells in healthy people across ages (dated by TCRdb to the mid-2010s). As for the study more broadly: In model experiments, roughly one uniquely barcoded TCR beta cDNA molecule per two T cells was captured by template switching. Using deep sequencing normalized with unique cDNA molecular identifiers, the study measured how TCR beta repertoire diversity changes with age. The donors were split into four age groups: young (average around 15 years), middle-aged (about 40), aged (about 56) and long-lived (under 90). To avoid experimental bias, donors of different ages were randomly spread across the sequencing lanes. The study analyzed two additional independent replicas of 1 million unique cDNA reads from the same blood draw for two donors, one aged 18 to 30 and one aged 80 or older. What the work shows at the level of the full study, not this receptor alone: As age increased, observed TCR beta diversity per million T cells dropped in a roughly linear way, and a significant reduction was already evident by age approximately 40. Total diversity estimates from one million sequenced T cells were considered lower bounds and underestimates. Bulk unsorted PBMC profiling prevented conclusive comparison of naive and antigen-experienced compartments. Compared with the aged group, more naive CD4+ T cells, fewer expanded clones and increased TCR diversity were shown by the long-lived group, suggesting age selection. The CMV infection status of donors was not known, potentially confounding age-related changes in expanded clonotypes. The percentage of naive T cells measured by flow cytometry correlated strongly with observed TCR beta diversity.

This clonotype was detected once. It has no known antigen specificity. Base quality data are lacking; no much larger clone is found one base away. The donors were roughly 38 Caucasian individuals from Russia, aged 6 to 90 years, who were systemically healthy. About 9.6 milliliters of peripheral blood were collected from each donor into EDTA-treated Vacutainer tubes. Ficoll-Paque density-gradient centrifugation was used to isolate PBMCs, with at least 7 million obtained per sample. Trizol reagent was used to extract total RNA from the PBMCs, yielding at least 6 micrograms per sample. For every donor, flow cytometry on a PBMC aliquot measured the percentage of naive CD45RAhigh/CD27high T cells. The library was made by 5' RACE. TCRdb records Illumina HiSeq 2500 as the sequencer. A second PCR of roughly 7 to 12 cycles was run with a J-beta primer mix and a sample-barcoded 5' primer. A unique molecular identifier was introduced onto each TCR beta cDNA molecule by a template-switch 5' adaptor carrying 12 random nucleotides. Each sample yielded at least 2.5 million CDR3-containing paired-end reads. All of the RNA was converted into first-strand cDNA using the Mint cDNA synthesis kit, with a TRBC-specific oligonucleotide serving as the primer. Following uracil-DNA glycosylase treatment, a first 18-cycle PCR with universal primers M1SS and BC2_uni_R was performed on all cDNA. From the authors' description of their analysis: For normalization, 1 million high-quality reads, each with a distinct molecular identifier, were randomly selected from each sample. Instead of being binned into consensus sequences, reads that shared molecular identifiers were thrown out. MiTCR, with a Q25 quality threshold and the strictest error-elimination algorithm, was used for CDR3 identification, clonotype clustering and error correction. Lower-bound total TCR beta diversity was estimated with a nonparametric unseen species model using Euler transformation. The public reads were reanalyzed by TCRdb: fastp trimming at Q25, MiXCR alignment, in-frame beta chains only. Rows with a matching CDR3 protein are joined into one entry that keeps the most common DNA and genes. TCRdb, rather than the study authors, made the V and J calls. This sample holds around 780,000 distinct CDR3 sequences; about 61% were observed only once. More than 25% of the sample rests with the top ten.

The TCR comes from a man in his forties or fifties in good health. Specimen: blood.

CDR3 region: CASSPRASGHNEQFF. The sequenced DNA: TGTGCCAGCAGTCCCCGGGCTTCGGGCCACAATGAGCAGTTCTTC. The sequence links TRBV2 to TRBJ2-1; the D gene is unclear. Via the germline V gene, CDR1 is SNHLY and CDR2 FYNNEI. There are 15 amino acids in the CDR3, from cysteine to phenylalanine inclusive. Of all the DNA, just the CDR3 is kept, 45 bases in frame from base 1. V is clipped by 5 bases and J by 5 bases, and the sequence between their germline boundaries is 16 bases long.